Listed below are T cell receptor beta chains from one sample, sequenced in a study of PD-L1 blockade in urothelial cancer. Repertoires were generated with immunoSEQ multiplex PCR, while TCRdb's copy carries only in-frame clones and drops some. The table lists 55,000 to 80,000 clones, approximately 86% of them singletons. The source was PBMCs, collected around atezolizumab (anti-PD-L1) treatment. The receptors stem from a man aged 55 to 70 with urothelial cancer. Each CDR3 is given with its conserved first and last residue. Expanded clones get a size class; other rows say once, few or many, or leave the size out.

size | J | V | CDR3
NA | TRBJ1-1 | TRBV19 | CASTTITGTGATEAFF
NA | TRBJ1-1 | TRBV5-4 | CASSGRSISRTEAFF
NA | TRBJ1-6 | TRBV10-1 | CASSESGQGKSPLHF
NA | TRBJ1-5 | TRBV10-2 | CASSEQGNQPQHF
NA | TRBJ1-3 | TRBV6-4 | CASSDFCRFSGNTIYF
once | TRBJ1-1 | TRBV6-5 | CASTYGVGQGTEAFF
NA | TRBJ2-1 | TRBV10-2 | CASSGNRVGGNEQFF
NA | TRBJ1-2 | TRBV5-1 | CASSRSGTENYGYTF
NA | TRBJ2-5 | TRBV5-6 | CASSSLAGEETQYF
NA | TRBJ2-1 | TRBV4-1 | CASSPGDRGGNNEQFF
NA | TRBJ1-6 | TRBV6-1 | CASSYGSPLHF